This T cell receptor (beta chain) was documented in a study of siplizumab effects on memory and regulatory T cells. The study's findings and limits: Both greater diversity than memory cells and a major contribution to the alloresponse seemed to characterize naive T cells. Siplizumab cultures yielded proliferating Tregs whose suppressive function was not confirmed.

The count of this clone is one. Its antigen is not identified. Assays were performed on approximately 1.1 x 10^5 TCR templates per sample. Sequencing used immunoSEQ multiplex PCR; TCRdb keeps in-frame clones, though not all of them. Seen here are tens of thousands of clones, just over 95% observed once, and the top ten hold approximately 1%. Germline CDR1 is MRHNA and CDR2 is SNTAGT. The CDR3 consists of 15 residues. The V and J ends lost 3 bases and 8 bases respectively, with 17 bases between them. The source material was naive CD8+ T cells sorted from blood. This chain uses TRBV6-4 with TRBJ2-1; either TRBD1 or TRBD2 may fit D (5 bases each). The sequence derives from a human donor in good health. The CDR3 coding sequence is TGTGCCAGCAGTGAGGCCGGGGCTAGTGGCTATGAGCAGTTCTTC. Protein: CASSEAGASGYEQFF.